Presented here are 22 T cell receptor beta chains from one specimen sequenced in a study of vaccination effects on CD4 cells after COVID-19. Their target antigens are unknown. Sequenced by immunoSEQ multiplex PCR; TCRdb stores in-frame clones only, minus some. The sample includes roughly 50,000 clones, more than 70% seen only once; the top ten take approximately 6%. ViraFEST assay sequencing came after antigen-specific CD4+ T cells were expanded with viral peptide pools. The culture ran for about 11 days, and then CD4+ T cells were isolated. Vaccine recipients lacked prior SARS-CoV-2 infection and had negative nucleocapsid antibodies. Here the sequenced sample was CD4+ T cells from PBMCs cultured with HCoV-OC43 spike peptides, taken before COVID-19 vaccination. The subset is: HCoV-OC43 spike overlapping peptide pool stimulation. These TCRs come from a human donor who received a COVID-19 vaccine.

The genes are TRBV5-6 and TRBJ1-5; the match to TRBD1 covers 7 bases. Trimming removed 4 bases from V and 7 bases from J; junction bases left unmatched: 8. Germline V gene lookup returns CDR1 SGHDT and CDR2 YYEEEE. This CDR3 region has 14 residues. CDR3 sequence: CASSLKQGPQPQHF. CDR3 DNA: TGTGCCAGCAGCCTGAAACAGGGGCCCCAGCCCCAGCATTTT. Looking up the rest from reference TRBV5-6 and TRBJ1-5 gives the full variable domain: DAGVTQSPTHLIKTRGQQVTLRCSPKSGHDTVSWYQQALGQGPQFIFQYYEEEERQRGNFPDRFSGHQFPNYSSELNVNALLLGDSALYLCASSLKQGPQPQHFGDGTRLSIL.

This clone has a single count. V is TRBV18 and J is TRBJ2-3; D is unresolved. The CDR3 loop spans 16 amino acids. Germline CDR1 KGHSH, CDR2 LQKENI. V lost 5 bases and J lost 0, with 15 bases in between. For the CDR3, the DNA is TGTGCCAGCTCAACCAGCGTAGCTACTAGCACAGATACGCAGTATTTT. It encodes CASSTSVATSTDTQYF.

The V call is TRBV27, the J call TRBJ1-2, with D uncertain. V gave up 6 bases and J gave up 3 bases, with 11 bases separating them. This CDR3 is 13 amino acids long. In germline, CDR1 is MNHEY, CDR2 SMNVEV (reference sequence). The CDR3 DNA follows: TGTGCCAGCAGCCGTTACCAACACTATGGCTACACCTTC. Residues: CASSRYQHYGYTF.

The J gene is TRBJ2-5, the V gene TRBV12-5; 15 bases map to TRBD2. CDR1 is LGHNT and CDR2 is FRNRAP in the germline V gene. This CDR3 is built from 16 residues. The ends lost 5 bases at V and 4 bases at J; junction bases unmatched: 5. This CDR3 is CASGRTSGGAGETQYF. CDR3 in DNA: TGTGCTAGTGGTCGGACTAGCGGGGGGGCCGGAGAGACCCAGTACTTC.

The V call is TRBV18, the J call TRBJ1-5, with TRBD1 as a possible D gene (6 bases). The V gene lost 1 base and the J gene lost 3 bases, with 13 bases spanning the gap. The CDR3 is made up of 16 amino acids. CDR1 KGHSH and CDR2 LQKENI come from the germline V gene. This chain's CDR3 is CASSPRLTGSNQPQHF. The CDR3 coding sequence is TGTGCCAGCTCACCACGTCTGACAGGTTCCAATCAGCCCCAGCATTTT.

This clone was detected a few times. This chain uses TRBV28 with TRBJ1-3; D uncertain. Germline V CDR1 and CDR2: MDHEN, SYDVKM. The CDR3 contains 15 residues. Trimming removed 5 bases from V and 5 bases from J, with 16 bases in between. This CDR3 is CASSEPWALRNTIYF. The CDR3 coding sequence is TGTGCCAGCAGTGAACCTTGGGCCCTAAGAAACACCATATATTTT.

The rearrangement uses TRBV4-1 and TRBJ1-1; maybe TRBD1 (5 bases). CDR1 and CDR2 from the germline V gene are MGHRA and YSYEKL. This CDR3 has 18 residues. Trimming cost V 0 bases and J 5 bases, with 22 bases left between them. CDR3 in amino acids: CASSQDSGGSWSWTEAFF. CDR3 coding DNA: TGCGCCAGCAGCCAAGACTCGGGGGGGTCTTGGAGTTGGACTGAAGCTTTCTTT.

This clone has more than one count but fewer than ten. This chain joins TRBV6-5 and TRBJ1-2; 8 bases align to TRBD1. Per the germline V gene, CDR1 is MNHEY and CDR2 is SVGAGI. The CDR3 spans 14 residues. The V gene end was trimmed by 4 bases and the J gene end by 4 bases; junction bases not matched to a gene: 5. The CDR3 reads CASSSDRGAYGYTF. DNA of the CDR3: TGTGCCAGCAGTTCCGACAGGGGAGCCTATGGCTACACCTTC.

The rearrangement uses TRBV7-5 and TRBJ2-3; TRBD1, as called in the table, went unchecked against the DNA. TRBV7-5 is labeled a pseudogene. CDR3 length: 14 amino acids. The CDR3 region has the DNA TGTGCCAGAAGCCTCAGACAGTTCACAGATACGCAGTATTTT. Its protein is CARSLRQFTDTQYF.

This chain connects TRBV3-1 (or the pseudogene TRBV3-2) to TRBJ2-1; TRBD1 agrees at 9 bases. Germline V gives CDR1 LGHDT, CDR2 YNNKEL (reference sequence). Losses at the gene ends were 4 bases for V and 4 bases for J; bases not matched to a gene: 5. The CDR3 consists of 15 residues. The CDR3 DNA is TGTGCCAGCAGCCTGGGGACAGGGCAATACAATGAGCAGTTCTTC. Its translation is CASSLGTGQYNEQFF.

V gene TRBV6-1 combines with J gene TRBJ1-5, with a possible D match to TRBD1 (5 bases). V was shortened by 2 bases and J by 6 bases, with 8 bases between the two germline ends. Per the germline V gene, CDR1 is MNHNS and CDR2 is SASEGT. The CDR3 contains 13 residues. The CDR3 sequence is CASSEQGGQPQHF. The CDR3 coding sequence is TGTGCCAGCAGTGAACAGGGAGGTCAGCCCCAGCATTTT.

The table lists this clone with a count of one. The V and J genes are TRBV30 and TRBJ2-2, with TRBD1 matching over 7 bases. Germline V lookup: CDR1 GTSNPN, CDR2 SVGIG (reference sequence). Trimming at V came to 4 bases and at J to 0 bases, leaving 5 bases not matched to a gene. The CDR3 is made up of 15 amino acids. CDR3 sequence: CAWTSGTANTGELFF. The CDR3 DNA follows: TGTGCCTGGACTTCCGGGACAGCGAACACCGGGGAGCTGTTTTTT.

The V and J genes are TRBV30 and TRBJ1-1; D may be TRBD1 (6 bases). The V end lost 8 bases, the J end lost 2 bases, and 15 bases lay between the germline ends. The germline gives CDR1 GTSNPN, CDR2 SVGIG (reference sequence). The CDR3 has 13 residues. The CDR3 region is CATQGQPNTEAFF. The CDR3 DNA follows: TGTGCCACCCAAGGACAGCCTAACACTGAAGCTTTCTTT.

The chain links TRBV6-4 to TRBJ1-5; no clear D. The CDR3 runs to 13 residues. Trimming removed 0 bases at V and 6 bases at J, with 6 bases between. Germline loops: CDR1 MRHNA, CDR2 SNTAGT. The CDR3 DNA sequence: TGTGCCAGCAGTGACTCTTGGGGTCAGCCCCAGCATTTT. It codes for CASSDSWGQPQHF.

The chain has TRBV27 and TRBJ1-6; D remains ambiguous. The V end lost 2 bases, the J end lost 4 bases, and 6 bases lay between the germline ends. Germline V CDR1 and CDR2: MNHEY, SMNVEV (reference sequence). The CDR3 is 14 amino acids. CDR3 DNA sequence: TGTGCCAGCAGTTTAGATTATTATAATTCACCCCTCCACTTT. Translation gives CASSLDYYNSPLHF.

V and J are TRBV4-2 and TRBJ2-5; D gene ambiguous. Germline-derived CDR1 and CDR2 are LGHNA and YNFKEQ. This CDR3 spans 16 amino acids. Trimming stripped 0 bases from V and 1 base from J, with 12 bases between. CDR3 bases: TGTGCCAGCAGCCAAGATCCCACTGCGACCCAAGAGACCCAGTACTTC. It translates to CASSQDPTATQETQYF.

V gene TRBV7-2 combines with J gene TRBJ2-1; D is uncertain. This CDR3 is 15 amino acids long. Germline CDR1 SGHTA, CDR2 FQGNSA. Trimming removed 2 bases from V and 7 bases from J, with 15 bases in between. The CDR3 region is CASSLSNTRRNEQFF. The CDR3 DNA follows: TGTGCCAGCAGCTTAAGTAACACACGTCGGAATGAGCAGTTCTTC.

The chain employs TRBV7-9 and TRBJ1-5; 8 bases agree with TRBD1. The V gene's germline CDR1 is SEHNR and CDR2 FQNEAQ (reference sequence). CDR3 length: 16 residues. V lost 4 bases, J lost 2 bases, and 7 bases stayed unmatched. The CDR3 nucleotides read TGTGCCAGCAGCTCAGACAGGGGACACGGCAATCAGCCCCAGCATTTT. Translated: CASSSDRGHGNQPQHF.

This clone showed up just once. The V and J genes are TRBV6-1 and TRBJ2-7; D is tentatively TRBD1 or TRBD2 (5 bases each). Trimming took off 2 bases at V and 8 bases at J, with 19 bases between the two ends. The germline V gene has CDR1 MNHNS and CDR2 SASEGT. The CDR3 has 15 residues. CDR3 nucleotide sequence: TGTGCCAGCAGTGAACCCGCCGGGACCCCAGTCAAGCAGTACGTC. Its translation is CASSEPAGTPVKQYV.

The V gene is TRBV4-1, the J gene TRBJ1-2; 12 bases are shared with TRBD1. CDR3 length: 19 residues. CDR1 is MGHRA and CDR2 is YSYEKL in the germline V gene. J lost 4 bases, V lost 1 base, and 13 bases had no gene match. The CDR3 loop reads CASSQGQGQGAQFLYGYTF. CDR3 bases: TGCGCCAGCAGCCAAGGACAGGGACAGGGGGCACAGTTTCTCTATGGCTACACCTTC.

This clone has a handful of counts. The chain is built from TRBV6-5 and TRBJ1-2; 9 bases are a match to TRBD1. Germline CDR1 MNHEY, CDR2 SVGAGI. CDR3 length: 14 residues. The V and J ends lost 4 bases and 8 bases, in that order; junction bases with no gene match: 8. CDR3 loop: CASSSSGTGRGYTF. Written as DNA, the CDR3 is TGTGCCAGCAGTTCCTCCGGGACAGGGAGGGGCTACACCTTC.

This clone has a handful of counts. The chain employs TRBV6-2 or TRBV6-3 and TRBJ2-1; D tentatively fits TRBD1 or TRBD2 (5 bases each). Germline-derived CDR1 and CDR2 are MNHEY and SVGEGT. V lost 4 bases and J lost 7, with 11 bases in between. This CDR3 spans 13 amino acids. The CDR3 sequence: CASSFTGQNEQFF. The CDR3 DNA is TGTGCCAGCAGTTTTACGGGGCAAAATGAGCAGTTCTTC.